This record concerns one T cell receptor beta chain sequence. Its antigen is currently unknown. The sample is drawn from a study of T cell responses to AZD1222 COVID-19 vaccine. The method was immunoSEQ multiplex PCR; TCRdb's version includes in-frame clones alone and lacks a portion of them. The repertoire holds some 150,000 clones, roughly nine tenths seen once, with about 5.5% in the top ten. Whole-study results and caveats: Spike-specific TCRs gained breadth and depth after people received two AZD1222 doses. The reported proportion of spike-specific TCRs targeting unmutated variant regions was nearly half.

CDR3 length equals 16 residues. Trimming took 4 bases from V and 0 from J, leaving 13 bases between them. The germline V gene encodes CDR1 SGHRS and CDR2 YFSETQ. This material consisted of peripheral blood, taken on day 0 of MenACWY control vaccination. This chain links TRBV5-1 with TRBJ1-4; possibly TRBD1 for D (6 bases). The TCR was taken from an adult in good health. DNA of the CDR3: TGCGCCAGCAGCCAACAGGGTTATGCAACTAATGAAAAACTGTTTTTT. It codes for CASSQQGYATNEKLFF.